This entry features one T cell receptor (beta chain) sequence. Its matching antigen is unknown. It was with 60 Vbeta and 13 Jbeta primers that the PCR ran. TCRdb's table, derived via immunoSEQ multiplex PCR, lists solely in-frame clones and lacks some. The sample lists 150,000 to 200,000 clones; approximately 71% were seen once. The data were obtained in a study of cytomegalovirus exposure and HLA in healthy donors. Study observations and caveats: Later, an analysis found that common viral pathogens appeared to be linked with several of the most significant clusters.

Sequenced material: PBMCs. The receptor comes from a middle-aged woman in good health and CMV-seropositive.

The CDR3: CASSYSRQGEYEQYF. DNA for the CDR3: TGTGCCAGCAGTTACTCTAGACAGGGGGAGTACGAGCAGTACTTC. The V and J genes are TRBV6-5 and TRBJ2-7; 9 bases are shared with TRBD1. The CDR3 is 15 residues long. The ends lost 0 bases at V and 4 bases at J; junction bases unmatched: 4. Germline-derived CDR1 and CDR2 are MNHEY and SVGAGI.